This T cell receptor (beta chain) is drawn from a study of shared clonotypes between healthy human individuals. This table comes from immunoSEQ multiplex PCR, and its TCRdb copy is limited to in-frame clones, with some not included. The sample contains a few million clones, around 94% of which appear only once. This CDR3 region has 12 residues. Trimming removed 5 bases from V and 9 bases from J, with 13 bases in between. From germline, CDR1 is MDHEN and CDR2 SYDVKM. The source material was naive CD4+ T cells sorted from blood. The subset was: CD45RA+ positively selected. V and J are TRBV28 and TRBJ2-5; D unresolved. The TCR sequence derives from a man aged 18 to 30 in good health. The CDR3 nucleotides are TGTGCCAGCAGTCCCCAAGCATCCTCCCAGTACTTC. Its protein product is CASSPQASSQYF.